These T cell receptor beta chains were read from a single sample in a study of post-analysis software for immune sequencing data. TCRdb analysed the PCR reads with MiXCR anew, one entry per CDR3 protein. The sample holds about 560,000 distinct CDR3 sequences, 44% seen once. The sequenced sample was blood. The receptor set was obtained from a girl aged 10 to 17 with multiple sclerosis. CDR3s include the opening cysteine and the closing phenylalanine or tryptophan.

TRBJ2-7	TRBV27	CASSYTGTAKGEQYF
TRBJ1-3	TRBV27	CASGLTGAGNTIYF
TRBJ2-7	TRBV9	CASSVMTGSDEQYF
TRBJ1-2	TRBV12-3/TRBV12-4	CASSPSGPYYGYTF
TRBJ1-6	TRBV5-1	CASSLAMTGLQSPLHF
TRBJ2-5	TRBV7-7	CASSSGLYQETRYF
TRBJ2-1	TRBV12-3/TRBV12-4	CASSPFRGSSNEQFF
TRBJ1-2	TRBV6-1	CACTPVGASFGYTF
TRBJ2-5	TRBV11-1	CASGLVGQETQYF
TRBJ2-1	TRBV14	CASSQGTGATYNEQFF
TRBJ1-5	TRBV12-3/TRBV12-4	CASSLVLGQPQHF
.	TRBV20-1	CSVQGQGAHEQYF
TRBJ1-2	TRBV20-1	CSARDRRQAYGYTF
TRBJ2-5	TRBV29-1	CSVEARGRETQYF
TRBJ2-7	TRBV5-1	CASSSLESSYEQYF
TRBJ2-1	TRBV10-3	CAIRLTSGSQYEQFF
TRBJ2-1	TRBV11-2	CASSFRTNEQFF
TRBJ2-1	TRBV9	CASSVGLAGGAGNEQFF
TRBJ2-7	TRBV4-2	CASSHLPGQGISYEQYF
TRBJ1-1	TRBV4-2	CASSQDRRTNTEAFF
TRBJ1-2	TRBV7-9	CASSLPQGANYGYTF
TRBJ2-5	TRBV10-3	CAIRFGLAGHETQYF